The clone carrying this T cell receptor (beta chain) showed up just once. This entry belongs to a study of blood T cell repertoires in COVID-19. Study-level background: Donors in the United States, Italy and Spain gave samples during acute or convalescent COVID-19.

CDR1 and CDR2 from the germline V gene are SGHVS and FQNEAQ. The CDR3 sequence is 15 residues long. Trimming removed 5 bases from V and 2 bases from J; junction bases left unmatched: 5. Data came from immunoSEQ multiplex PCR; TCRdb stores just in-frame clones and leaves some out. This sample has over 25,000 clones, with about four fifths found just once. The sequencing input was peripheral blood. The TCR comes from an elderly man with active or convalescent COVID-19. V is TRBV7-8 and J is TRBJ1-3, with 8 bases lining up with TRBD1. The chain's CDR3 is CASSIDRGTGNTIYF. CDR3 coding DNA: TGTGCCAGCAGCATAGACAGGGGAACTGGAAACACCATATATTTT.